Below, 9 T cell receptor beta chains from the same sample are listed, as sequenced in a study of blood T cell repertoires in COVID-19. Libraries were prepared by immunoSEQ multiplex PCR; TCRdb keeps only in-frame clonotypes and omits some of them. The data contain over 150,000 clones, roughly 80% of them singletons. Source material: peripheral blood. All receptors come from a woman older than 75 with COVID-19, enrolled during active disease.

This chain connects TRBV7-9 to TRBJ1-5; D perhaps matches TRBD1 (6 bases). This CDR3 is 15 amino acids long. Germline V CDR1 and CDR2: SEHNR, FQNEAQ (reference sequence). Trimming left V 1 base short and J 5 bases short, with 12 bases between. For the CDR3, the DNA is TGTGCCAGCAGCTTAGAGGGGGACGGTTATCAGCCCCAGCATTTT. Residues: CASSLEGDGYQPQHF. The full variable domain, with the rest looked up from reference TRBV7-9 and TRBJ1-5, is DTGVSQNPRHKITKRGQNVTFRCDPISEHNRLYWYRQTLGQGPEFLTYFQNEAQLEKSRLLSDRFSAERPKGSFSTLEIQRTEQGDSAMYLCASSLEGDGYQPQHFGDGTRLSIL.

This chain links TRBV5-5 with TRBJ2-7; 9 nucleotides align to TRBD1. This CDR3 is built from 15 residues. CDR1 and CDR2 (germline): SGHKS, YYEKEE (reference sequence). Unmatched junction bases numbered 6, after V lost 0 bases and J lost 5 bases. This CDR3 is CASSLAADRGNEQYF. Here the CDR3 DNA reads TGTGCCAGCAGCTTGGCCGCGGACAGGGGTAACGAGCAGTACTTC.

The chain recombines TRBV6-5 with TRBJ1-1, with D possibly being TRBD1 (5 bases). The CDR3 runs to 13 residues. V lost 10 bases to trimming and J lost 0 bases, with 12 bases between them. Germline V CDR1 and CDR2: MNHEY, SVGAGI. The CDR3 is CAIRGVLNTEAFF. The CDR3, as DNA: TGTGCCATTCGGGGGGTTCTGAACACTGAAGCTTTCTTT.

The genes are TRBV5-4 and TRBJ1-6; TRBD1 matches at 10 bases. J lost 9 bases, V lost 0 bases, and 9 bases had no gene match. The germline V gene has CDR1 SGHNT and CDR2 YYREEE (reference sequence). The CDR3 is made up of 17 amino acids. CDR3 DNA sequence: TGTGCCAGCAGCTTGGCCTGGAGACAGGGGGCAAGTTCACCCCTCCACTTT. This encodes CASSLAWRQGASSPLHF.

The CDR3 coding sequence is TGTGCCAGCAATCCAGGGTCGGGTAATGAAAAACTGTTTTTT. Amino acids: CASNPGSGNEKLFF. This chain connects TRBV14 to TRBJ1-4, with D maybe TRBD1 (5 bases). The germline V and J ends were trimmed by 7 bases and 4 bases, with 13 bases remaining between them. Germline CDR1 and CDR2: SGHDN and FVKESK. The CDR3 consists of 14 residues.

The chain links TRBV28 to TRBJ1-1; tentatively, D is TRBD1 (6 bases). CDR1 is MDHEN and CDR2 is SYDVKM in the germline V gene. Between the trimmed V and J ends, which lost 0 bases and 2 bases, there was a span of 19 bases. The CDR3 totals 18 residues. The CDR3 region has the DNA TGTGCCAGCAGTTTATGGTTCAGGGGAGTGAGTCCAAACACTGAAGCTTTCTTT. Its translation is CASSLWFRGVSPNTEAFF.

The V call is TRBV6-5, the J call TRBJ1-2; tentatively, D is TRBD1 (6 bases). CDR1 MNHEY and CDR2 SVGAGI come from the germline V gene. Trimming took off 5 bases at V and 7 bases at J, with 11 bases between the two ends. The CDR3 loop spans 12 amino acids. DNA of the CDR3: TGTGCCAGCAGTCCCCAGGGGCCTGGCTACACCTTC. Amino acid sequence: CASSPQGPGYTF.

The V and J genes are TRBV3-1 (or the pseudogene TRBV3-2) and TRBJ2-1; perhaps TRBD2 as D (6 bases). In germline, CDR1 is LGHDT, CDR2 YNNKEL (reference sequence). The CDR3 length is 13 residues. V gave up 4 bases and J gave up 10 bases, with 14 bases separating them. CDR3 coding DNA: TGTGCCAGCAGCCCTCTGCCGGGACTCGAGCAGTTCTTC. Protein product: CASSPLPGLEQFF.

The chain joins TRBV19 to TRBJ2-3, with TRBD1 as a possible D gene (5 bases). Germline-derived CDR1 and CDR2 are LNHDA and SQIVND (reference sequence). The CDR3 contains 16 residues. Trimming stripped 6 bases from V and 1 base from J, with 17 bases between. The CDR3 is CASSAGSTDGTDTQYF. The CDR3 DNA reads as TGTGCCAGTAGCGCAGGGTCAACGGATGGCACAGATACGCAGTATTTT.